The clone carrying this T cell receptor beta chain was counted only a few times. Its antigen is currently unknown. The data are from a study of ipilimumab plus nivolumab after autologous stem cell transplantation. Turning to the study itself: Patients received a median of about five ipilimumab and 8 nivolumab doses.

The study, taken as a whole, reports: The authors say TCR, Treg and microbiome findings warrant further study.

Checkpoint therapy with ipilimumab 1 mg/kg began 14 to 28 days after transplant. Generated by immunoSEQ multiplex PCR, the TCRdb table keeps only in-frame clones and is missing some. The table has tens of thousands of clones, about 92% seen once. Sequencing used PBMCs, obtained in a trial of ipilimumab plus nivolumab as post-transplant consolidation. The sequence was collected from a male donor with multiple myeloma.

The CDR3 DNA reads TGTGCCAGCAGCGTACGAGGGGGTGGCGGGGAGCTGTTTTTT. It yields the protein CASSVRGGGGELFF. This sequence joins TRBV9 and TRBJ2-2; D possibly corresponds to TRBD1 (6 bases). The CDR3 is 14 amino acids. The V end was cut by 1 base, the J end by 7 bases, with 11 bases between. The germline CDR1 and CDR2 sequences are SGDLS and YYNGEE.